The rows below give T cell receptor beta chains drawn from one sample of a study of T cells in localized non-small cell lung cancer. The method was immunoSEQ multiplex PCR; TCRdb's version includes in-frame clones alone and lacks a portion of them. The data contain approximately 18,000 clones, approximately 83% of them singletons. The sequencing used peripheral blood, collected before any cancer treatment. Receptor source: a female donor older than 55 with stage I lung adenocarcinoma. Both conserved end residues are part of each CDR3. A D gene is named only where the DNA matches it firmly. Clone size is given for some rows only: seen once, a few or many times, or a class if the clone is expanded.

len: 17
v_gene: TRBV4-3
j_gene: TRBJ1-2
d_gene: .
abundance: .
CDR3aa: CASSQERGYGARYGYTF
CDR3nt: TGCGCCAGCAGCCAGGAAAGAGGATACGGAGCTCGCTATGGCTACACCTTC

len: 14
v_gene: TRBV7-6
j_gene: TRBJ2-1
d_gene: .
abundance: .
CDR3aa: CASSLASAGNEQFF
CDR3nt: TGTGCCAGCAGCTTAGCTAGCGCGGGCAATGAGCAGTTCTTC

len: 14
v_gene: TRBV6-5
j_gene: TRBJ2-5
d_gene: TRBD2
abundance: .
CDR3aa: CASSRSGGAGTQYF
CDR3nt: TGTGCCAGTTCAAGGAGCGGGGGGGCCGGGACCCAGTACTTC

len: 13
v_gene: TRBV30
j_gene: TRBJ1-6
d_gene: .
abundance: .
CDR3aa: CAWGGRGDSPLHF
CDR3nt: TGTGCCTGGGGTGGACGGGGGGATTCACCCCTCCACTTT

len: 15
v_gene: TRBV5-4
j_gene: TRBJ1-5
d_gene: TRBD1
abundance: .
CDR3aa: CASSLSGGSNQPQHF
CDR3nt: TGTGCCAGCAGCTTGTCAGGGGGTAGCAATCAGCCCCAGCATTTT

len: 12
v_gene: TRBV28
j_gene: TRBJ1-2
d_gene: .
abundance: .
CDR3aa: CASALRSYGYTF
CDR3nt: TGTGCCAGCGCCTTACGTTCCTATGGCTACACCTTC

len: 15
v_gene: TRBV30
j_gene: TRBJ1-4
d_gene: TRBD1
abundance: few
CDR3aa: CAWSNTGTENEKLFF
CDR3nt: TGTGCCTGGAGTAATACCGGGACAGAGAATGAAAAACTGTTTTTT

len: 15
v_gene: TRBV7-2
j_gene: TRBJ2-7
d_gene: TRBD1
abundance: .
CDR3aa: CASSFSGQGTYEQYF
CDR3nt: TGTGCCAGCAGCTTTTCGGGACAGGGGACCTACGAGCAGTACTTC

len: 15
v_gene: TRBV5-1
j_gene: TRBJ2-3
d_gene: TRBD1
abundance: .
CDR3aa: CASSFRGQSTDTQYF
CDR3nt: TGCGCCAGCAGCTTCAGGGGGCAAAGCACAGATACGCAGTATTTT

len: 13
v_gene: TRBV9
j_gene: TRBJ1-5
d_gene: .
abundance: .
CDR3aa: CASSVFTNQPQHF
CDR3nt: TGTGCCAGCAGCGTATTCACCAATCAGCCCCAGCATTTT

len: 13
v_gene: TRBV14
j_gene: TRBJ1-2
d_gene: .
abundance: once
CDR3aa: CASSYGSYYGYTF
CDR3nt: TGTGCCAGCAGCTACGGAAGCTACTATGGCTACACCTTC

len: 16
v_gene: TRBV5-6
j_gene: TRBJ1-4
d_gene: .
abundance: .
CDR3aa: CASSQLGQPINEKLFF
CDR3nt: TGTGCCAGCAGCCAGCTAGGACAGCCTATTAATGAAAAACTGTTTTTT

len: 14
v_gene: TRBV6-1
j_gene: TRBJ1-2
d_gene: .
abundance: .
CDR3aa: CASSPSGSLYGYTF
CDR3nt: TGTGCCAGCAGTCCTTCAGGGAGTCTCTATGGCTACACCTTC

len: 13
v_gene: TRBV11-2
j_gene: TRBJ1-2
d_gene: TRBD1
abundance: .
CDR3aa: CASSLTGGDGYTF
CDR3nt: TGTGCCAGCAGCTTGACAGGGGGTGACGGCTACACCTTC

len: 15
v_gene: TRBV7-2
j_gene: TRBJ2-1
d_gene: .
abundance: .
CDR3aa: CASSLVLQRGNEQFF
CDR3nt: TGTGCCAGCAGCTTAGTTCTCCAGCGTGGGAATGAGCAGTTCTTC

len: 17
v_gene: TRBV7-2
j_gene: TRBJ2-7
d_gene: TRBD2
abundance: .
CDR3aa: CASSFTSGGFLSYEQYF
CDR3nt: TGTGCCAGCAGCTTTACTAGCGGGGGGTTCCTTTCCTACGAGCAGTACTTC

len: 16
v_gene: TRBV5-1
j_gene: TRBJ1-1
d_gene: .
abundance: .
CDR3aa: CASSLGIGRGNTEAFF
CDR3nt: TGCGCCAGCAGCTTGGGTATCGGCAGGGGGAACACTGAAGCTTTCTTT

len: 16
v_gene: TRBV11-1
j_gene: TRBJ1-1
d_gene: TRBD1
abundance: .
CDR3aa: CASSPRTGGTVTEAFF
CDR3nt: TGTGCCAGCAGCCCGCGGACAGGGGGCACGGTCACTGAAGCTTTCTTT

len: 18
v_gene: TRBV11-2
j_gene: TRBJ2-5
d_gene: .
abundance: .
CDR3aa: CASSLMNRASYPGETQYF
CDR3nt: TGTGCCAGCAGCTTAATGAATAGGGCTTCTTACCCGGGAGAGACCCAGTACTTC

len: 11
v_gene: TRBV28
j_gene: TRBJ1-1
d_gene: .
abundance: once
CDR3aa: CASRLTGSAFF
CDR3nt: TGTGCCAGCAGACTAACAGGGTCAGCTTTCTTT

len: 14
v_gene: TRBV5-4
j_gene: TRBJ1-2
d_gene: .
abundance: .
CDR3aa: CASSLAIDNYGYTF
CDR3nt: TGTGCCAGCAGCTTAGCAATTGACAACTATGGCTACACCTTC

len: 18
v_gene: TRBV9
j_gene: TRBJ1-6
d_gene: TRBD1
abundance: few
CDR3aa: CASSPPTGPSREDSPLHF
CDR3nt: TGTGCCAGCAGCCCACCGACAGGGCCCTCCCGGGAGGATTCACCCCTCCACTTT

len: 15
v_gene: TRBV6-6
j_gene: TRBJ2-7
d_gene: TRBD1
abundance: .
CDR3aa: CASSFGGTGITEQYF
CDR3nt: TGTGCCAGCAGTTTTGGGGGGACAGGGATCACCGAGCAGTACTTC

len: 16
v_gene: TRBV11-2
j_gene: TRBJ2-7
d_gene: .
abundance: few
CDR3aa: CASSLSAGTPSYEQYF
CDR3nt: TGTGCCAGCAGCTTATCAGCCGGGACACCTTCCTACGAGCAGTACTTC

len: 15
v_gene: TRBV7-8
j_gene: TRBJ2-2
d_gene: TRBD1
abundance: .
CDR3aa: CASSLRGPNTGELFF
CDR3nt: TGTGCCAGCAGCCTGAGGGGGCCGAACACCGGGGAGCTGTTTTTT

len: 14
v_gene: TRBV7-8
j_gene: TRBJ2-5
d_gene: .
abundance: .
CDR3aa: CASSSERALKTQYF
CDR3nt: TGTGCCAGCAGCTCGGAGAGGGCCTTGAAGACCCAGTACTTC

len: 15
v_gene: TRBV6-1
j_gene: TRBJ2-1
d_gene: TRBD1
abundance: .
CDR3aa: CASSTRDRDTNEQFF
CDR3nt: TGTGCCAGCAGTACCCGGGACAGGGATACCAATGAGCAGTTCTTC